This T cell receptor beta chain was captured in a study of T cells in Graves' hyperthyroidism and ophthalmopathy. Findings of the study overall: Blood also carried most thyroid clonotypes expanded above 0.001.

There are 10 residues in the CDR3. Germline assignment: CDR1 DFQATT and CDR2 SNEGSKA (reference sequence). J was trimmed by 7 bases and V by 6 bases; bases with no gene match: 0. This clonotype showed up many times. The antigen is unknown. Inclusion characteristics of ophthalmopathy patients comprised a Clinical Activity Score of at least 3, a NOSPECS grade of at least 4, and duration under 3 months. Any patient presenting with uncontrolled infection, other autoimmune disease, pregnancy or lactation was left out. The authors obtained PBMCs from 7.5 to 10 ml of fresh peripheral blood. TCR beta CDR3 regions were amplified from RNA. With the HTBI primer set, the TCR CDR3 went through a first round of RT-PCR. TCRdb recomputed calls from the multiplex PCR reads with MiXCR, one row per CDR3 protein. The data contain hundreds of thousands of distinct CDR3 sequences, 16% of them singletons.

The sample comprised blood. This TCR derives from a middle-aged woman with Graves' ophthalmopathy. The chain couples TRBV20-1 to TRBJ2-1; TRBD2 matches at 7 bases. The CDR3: CSAGGNEQFF. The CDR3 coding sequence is TGCAGTGCGGGGGGGAATGAGCAGTTCTTC.